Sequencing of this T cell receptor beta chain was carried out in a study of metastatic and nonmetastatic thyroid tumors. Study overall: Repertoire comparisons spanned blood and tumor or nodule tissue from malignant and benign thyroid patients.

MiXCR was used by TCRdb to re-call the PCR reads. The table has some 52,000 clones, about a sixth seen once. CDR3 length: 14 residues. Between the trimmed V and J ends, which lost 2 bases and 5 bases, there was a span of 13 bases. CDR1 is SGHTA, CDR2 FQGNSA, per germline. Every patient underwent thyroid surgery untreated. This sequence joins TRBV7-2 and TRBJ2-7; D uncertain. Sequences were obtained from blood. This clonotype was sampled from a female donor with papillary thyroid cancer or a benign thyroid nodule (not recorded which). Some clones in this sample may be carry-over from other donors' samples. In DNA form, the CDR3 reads TGTGCCAGCAGCTTACCTGGAGCGTGGAACGAGCAGTACTTC. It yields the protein CASSLPGAWNEQYF.